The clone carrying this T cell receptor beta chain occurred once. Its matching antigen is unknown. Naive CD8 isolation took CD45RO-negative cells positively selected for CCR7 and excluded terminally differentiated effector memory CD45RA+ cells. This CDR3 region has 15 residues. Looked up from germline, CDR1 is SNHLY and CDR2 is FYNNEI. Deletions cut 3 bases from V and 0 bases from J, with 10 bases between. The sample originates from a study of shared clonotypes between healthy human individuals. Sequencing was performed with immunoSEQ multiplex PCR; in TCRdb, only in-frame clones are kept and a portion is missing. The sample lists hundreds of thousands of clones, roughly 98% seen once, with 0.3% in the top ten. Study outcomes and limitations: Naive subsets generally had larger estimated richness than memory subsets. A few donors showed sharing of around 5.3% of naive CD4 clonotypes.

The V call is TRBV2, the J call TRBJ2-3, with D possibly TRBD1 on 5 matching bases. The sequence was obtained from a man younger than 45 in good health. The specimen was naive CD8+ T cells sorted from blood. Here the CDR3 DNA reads TGTGCCAGCAGTGAGGGGCAGGCGAGCACAGATACGCAGTATTTT. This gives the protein CASSEGQASTDTQYF. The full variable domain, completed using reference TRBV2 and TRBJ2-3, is EPEVTQTPSHQVTQMGQEVILRCVPISNHLYFYWYRQILGQKVEFLVSFYNNEISEKSEIFDDQFSVERPDGSNFTLKIRSTKLEDSAMYFCASSEGQASTDTQYFGPGTRLTVL.